The 9 T cell receptor beta chains in this list originate from one sample, sequenced in a study of T cell changes during pregnancy in multiple sclerosis. TCRdb's copy holds only in-frame clones and misses some; the assay was immunoSEQ multiplex PCR. Of under 85,000 clones listed, approximately 90% are singletons. Sequenced here: CD4+ T cells from peripheral blood mononuclear cells, sampled before pregnancy. Source of these receptors: a female donor with multiple sclerosis, enrolled in a pregnancy study.

The chain links TRBV6-5 to TRBJ1-1; D gene uncertain. Trimming pared 7 bases from V and 3 bases from J, leaving 12 bases between. CDR1 and CDR2 (germline): MNHEY, SVGAGI. This CDR3 contains 13 residues. The CDR3 sequence: CASTPDRDTEAFF. The DNA for the CDR3 is TGTGCCAGCACCCCAGACCGGGACACTGAAGCTTTCTTT.

The chain's CDR3 is CASSEGQSNQPQHF. The CDR3, as DNA: TGTGCCAGTAGTGAGGGACAGAGCAATCAGCCCCAGCATTTT. The V and J genes are TRBV19 and TRBJ1-5, with TRBD1 matching 7 bases. The CDR3 runs 14 residues. V was clipped by 5 bases and J by 1 base; unmatched bases: 2. Germline lookup yields CDR1 LNHDA and CDR2 SQIVND (reference sequence).

The V call is TRBV19, the J call TRBJ1-5; D is perhaps TRBD1 (6 bases). V was shortened by 6 bases and J by 4 bases, with 16 bases between the two germline ends. The CDR3 extends over 15 amino acids. Germline CDR1 is LNHDA and CDR2 is SQIVND (reference sequence). CDR3 DNA sequence: TGTGCCAGTAGGCTTCAGGGGTCGACGAATCAGCCCCAGCATTTT. Protein: CASRLQGSTNQPQHF.

This clone was recorded a few times. The V and J genes are TRBV5-1 and TRBJ2-3, with a weak D call TRBD2 (5 bases). V gave up 4 bases and J gave up 1 base, with 13 bases separating them. The CDR3 totals 15 residues. Germline-derived CDR1 and CDR2 are SGHRS and YFSETQ. The CDR3 bases are TGCGCCAGCAGCCCCGAGGCGGGCCGCACAGATACGCAGTATTTT. Translation gives CASSPEAGRTDTQYF.

The table lists this clone with a few counts. The chain combines TRBV5-5 with TRBJ2-5; 12 bases match TRBD2. From germline, CDR1 is SGHKS and CDR2 YYEKEE (reference sequence). CDR3 length: 16 residues. With V trimmed by 0 bases and J by 4 bases, 4 bases remained unmatched. The CDR3 spells CASSLGTSGIGETQYF. DNA of the CDR3: TGTGCCAGCAGCTTGGGGACTAGCGGGATAGGAGAGACCCAGTACTTC.

This clone was picked up a small number of times. The chain joins TRBV5-1 to TRBJ2-3; TRBD2 agrees at 7 bases. This CDR3 has 16 amino acids. J lost 0 bases, V lost 0 bases, and 4 bases had no gene match. Per the germline V gene, CDR1 is SGHRS and CDR2 is YFSETQ. The CDR3 coding sequence is TGCGCCAGCAGCTTGGAAGCGGGAAAGAGCACAGATACGCAGTATTTT. This translates into CASSLEAGKSTDTQYF.

The chain has TRBV28 and TRBJ2-7, with no clear D. Germline values: CDR1 MDHEN, CDR2 SYDVKM. V was cut by 3 bases and J by 3 bases, with 12 bases left in between. CDR3 length equals 14 residues. The CDR3 reads CASSFQRFVYEQYF. In nucleotides, the CDR3 is TGTGCCAGCAGTTTTCAACGGTTTGTCTACGAGCAGTACTTC.

The CDR3 is CASNKEGQFETQYF. In DNA, the CDR3 is TGTGCCAGCAACAAAGAAGGACAATTCGAGACCCAGTACTTC. The J gene is TRBJ2-5, the V gene TRBV5-4, with a weak D call TRBD1 (5 bases). CDR3 length: 14 amino acids. Trimming took 6 bases from V and 5 from J, leaving 17 bases between them. Germline values: CDR1 SGHNT, CDR2 YYREEE (reference sequence).

V and J are TRBV27 and TRBJ2-5; TRBD2 agrees at 9 bases. The CDR3 consists of 18 residues. J lost 4 bases, V lost 0 bases, and 12 bases had no gene match. Germline CDR1 MNHEY, CDR2 SMNVEV (reference sequence). CDR3 in amino acids: CASSLSRTSASKGETQYF. The CDR3 region has the DNA TGTGCCAGCAGTTTATCTCGGACTAGCGCGTCCAAGGGAGAGACCCAGTACTTC.